The clone carrying this T cell receptor beta chain has a handful of counts. This sample was included in a study of patients and donors after allogeneic stem cell transplantation. TCRdb fed the RT-PCR reads into MiXCR, producing one record per CDR3 protein. Counted here are about 960,000 distinct CDR3 sequences, about 20% occurring once; the ten biggest clones make up roughly 6%. This CDR3 has 17 amino acids. V lost 2 bases and J lost 8; bases outside the gene matches: 15. Germline values: CDR1 SNHLY, CDR2 FYNNEI. This chain connects TRBV2 to TRBJ2-1; 7 bases fit TRBD2. Sequencing was done on a sample of blood, either unsorted or a sorted T cell fraction (not recorded which). The sequence was obtained from a human donor who was either an allogeneic HSCT recipient or a stem cell or donor lymphocyte infusion donor (not recorded which). It is not recorded whose cells these are; they may come from a transplant donor. In nucleotides, the CDR3 is TGTGCCAGCAGTGAACCACAGGAAAGTGGGGGAGGGCATGAGCAGTTCTTC. It translates to CASSEPQESGGGHEQFF. The entire variable domain, with the rest obtained from reference TRBV2 and TRBJ2-1, is as follows: EPEVTQTPSHQVTQMGQEVILRCVPISNHLYFYWYRQILGQKVEFLVSFYNNEISEKSEIFDDQFSVERPDGSNFTLKIRSTKLEDSAMYFCASSEPQESGGGHEQFFGPGTRLTVL.